The rows below give T cell receptor beta chains drawn from one sample of a study of T-cell memory formation after mild COVID-19. MiXCR, applied by TCRdb to the 5' RACE reads, yields one record per CDR3 protein. The repertoire includes approximately 210,000 distinct CDR3 sequences, 10% to 13% of them detected once, and approximately 2.8% sits in the top ten. Material: PBMCs or a T cell subset sorted from them (not recorded which). Every receptor here comes from a man in his late teens or twenties who had mild COVID-19 (a few samples of this study predate the infection). Cell type and time point are not known. Both conserved end residues are part of each CDR3. Fields, in order: clone size, V gene, J gene, CDR3 length, D gene, CDR3 protein, CDR3 DNA. The D gene is left open where the match is weak. Only some rows state a clone size, as once, few, many or a class for expanded clones.

clone size: many; V gene: TRBV7-6; J gene: TRBJ2-3; CDR3 length: 15; D gene: .; CDR3 protein: CASSPSGPSTDTQYF; CDR3 DNA: TGTGCCAGCAGCCCCTCGGGGCCTAGCACAGATACGCAGTATTTT
clone size: .; V gene: TRBV7-3; J gene: TRBJ1-1; CDR3 length: 15; D gene: .; CDR3 protein: CASSSPRGGNTEAFF; CDR3 DNA: TGTGCCAGCAGCTCCCCTCGGGGGGGGAATACTGAAGCTTTCTTT
clone size: many; V gene: TRBV7-6; J gene: TRBJ2-2; CDR3 length: 16; D gene: .; CDR3 protein: CASSSSRTANTGELFF; CDR3 DNA: TGTGCCAGCAGCTCCTCGCGGACTGCTAACACCGGGGAGCTGTTTTTT
clone size: .; V gene: TRBV4-3; J gene: TRBJ2-7; CDR3 length: 16; D gene: .; CDR3 protein: CASSLSGTQPAYEQYF; CDR3 DNA: TGCGCCAGCAGCCTATCAGGCACACAGCCTGCCTACGAGCAGTACTTC
clone size: .; V gene: TRBV15; J gene: TRBJ1-1; CDR3 length: 13; D gene: .; CDR3 protein: CATRPFGDTEAFF; CDR3 DNA: TGTGCCACCAGGCCTTTTGGGGACACTGAAGCTTTCTTT
clone size: .; V gene: TRBV10-3; J gene: TRBJ1-2; CDR3 length: 13; D gene: .; CDR3 protein: CAISEHSGEGYTF; CDR3 DNA: TGTGCCATCAGTGAGCACAGCGGAGAGGGCTACACCTTC
clone size: few; V gene: TRBV7-9; J gene: TRBJ1-5; CDR3 length: 14; D gene: .; CDR3 protein: CASSPPDRNQPQHF; CDR3 DNA: TGTGCCAGCAGCCCACCCGACAGAAATCAGCCCCAGCATTTT
clone size: .; V gene: TRBV7-8; J gene: TRBJ1-5; CDR3 length: 16; D gene: TRBD1; CDR3 protein: CASSPEPGGRNQPQHF; CDR3 DNA: TGTGCCAGCAGCCCTGAGCCAGGGGGCCGCAATCAGCCCCAGCATTTT
clone size: few; V gene: TRBV10-3; J gene: TRBJ1-5; CDR3 length: 11; D gene: .; CDR3 protein: CAISEGGPQHF; CDR3 DNA: TGTGCCATCAGTGAGGGGGGGCCCCAGCATTTT
clone size: .; V gene: TRBV4-3; J gene: TRBJ1-6; CDR3 length: 15; D gene: .; CDR3 protein: CASSPSLSYNSPLHF; CDR3 DNA: TGCGCCAGCAGTCCCAGTCTCTCCTATAATTCACCCCTCCACTTT
clone size: many; V gene: TRBV5-1; J gene: TRBJ2-3; CDR3 length: 17; D gene: TRBD2; CDR3 protein: CASSLASRTSGTDTQYF; CDR3 DNA: TGCGCCAGCAGCTTGGCCTCTCGGACTAGCGGGACAGATACGCAGTATTTT
clone size: few; V gene: TRBV15; J gene: TRBJ1-2; CDR3 length: 15; D gene: TRBD1; CDR3 protein: CATSRDRGTSYGYTF; CDR3 DNA: TGTGCCACCAGCAGGGACAGGGGGACGTCCTATGGCTACACCTTC
clone size: few; V gene: TRBV20-1; J gene: TRBJ2-5; CDR3 length: 15; D gene: TRBD2; CDR3 protein: CSARRLAGNQETQYF; CDR3 DNA: TGCAGTGCTAGGCGGCTAGCGGGGAACCAAGAGACCCAGTACTTC
clone size: .; V gene: TRBV12-3/TRBV12-4; J gene: TRBJ2-3; CDR3 length: 15; D gene: TRBD2; CDR3 protein: CASSLLAGRRDTQYF; CDR3 DNA: TGTGCCAGCAGCTTACTAGCGGGGCGCAGAGATACGCAGTATTTT
clone size: many; V gene: TRBV7-2; J gene: TRBJ2-5; CDR3 length: 14; D gene: .; CDR3 protein: CASSLVQAQETQYF; CDR3 DNA: TGTGCCAGCAGCTTAGTTCAGGCTCAAGAGACCCAGTACTTC
clone size: few; V gene: TRBV20-1; J gene: TRBJ1-2; CDR3 length: 11; D gene: .; CDR3 protein: CSARSGYGYTF; CDR3 DNA: TGCAGTGCTAGGTCGGGATATGGCTACACCTTC
clone size: few; V gene: TRBV4-3; J gene: TRBJ2-1; CDR3 length: 15; D gene: TRBD2; CDR3 protein: CASSPLAGLGNEQFF; CDR3 DNA: TGCGCCAGCAGCCCCCTAGCGGGGTTAGGTAATGAGCAGTTCTTC
clone size: .; V gene: TRBV20-1; J gene: TRBJ1-1; CDR3 length: 12; D gene: .; CDR3 protein: CSARVGDTEAFF; CDR3 DNA: TGCAGTGCTAGAGTGGGGGACACTGAAGCTTTCTTT
clone size: .; V gene: TRBV6-6; J gene: TRBJ2-5; CDR3 length: 16; D gene: TRBD2; CDR3 protein: CASSYTGLAGQETQYF; CDR3 DNA: TGTGCCAGCAGTTACACGGGACTAGCGGGGCAAGAGACCCAGTACTTC
clone size: .; V gene: TRBV5-1; J gene: TRBJ2-1; CDR3 length: 15; D gene: TRBD1; CDR3 protein: CASSLGTGGNNEHFF; CDR3 DNA: TGCGCCAGCAGCCTCGGGACAGGGGGCAACAATGAGCATTTCTTC
clone size: .; V gene: TRBV24-1; J gene: TRBJ2-5; CDR3 length: 14; D gene: TRBD1; CDR3 protein: CATSDPGTGETQYF; CDR3 DNA: TGTGCCACCAGTGATCCTGGGACAGGGGAGACCCAGTACTTC
clone size: few; V gene: TRBV27; J gene: TRBJ1-6; CDR3 length: 14; D gene: .; CDR3 protein: CASSLTGRISPLHF; CDR3 DNA: TGTGCCAGCAGTTTGACGGGTAGAATTTCACCCCTCCACTTT
clone size: .; V gene: TRBV5-1; J gene: TRBJ1-1; CDR3 length: 14; D gene: .; CDR3 protein: CASSLAGDLNEAFF; CDR3 DNA: TGCGCCAGCAGCTTGGCGGGGGACCTTAATGAAGCTTTCTTT
clone size: many; V gene: TRBV7-8; J gene: TRBJ1-6; CDR3 length: 12; D gene: .; CDR3 protein: CASSLVDSPLHF; CDR3 DNA: TGTGCCAGCAGCTTAGTCGATTCACCCCTCCACTTT
clone size: many; V gene: TRBV5-1; J gene: TRBJ2-5; CDR3 length: 14; D gene: .; CDR3 protein: CASSLGRPQETQYF; CDR3 DNA: TGCGCCAGCAGCTTGGGGCGGCCCCAAGAGACCCAGTACTTC
clone size: few; V gene: TRBV3-1; J gene: TRBJ2-5; CDR3 length: 15; D gene: TRBD1; CDR3 protein: CASSDRQGVQETQYF; CDR3 DNA: TGTGCCAGCAGCGATAGACAGGGAGTACAAGAGACCCAGTACTTC
clone size: .; V gene: TRBV6-2/TRBV6-3; J gene: TRBJ2-3; CDR3 length: 17; D gene: .; CDR3 protein: CASSYSGSRGVTDTQYF; CDR3 DNA: TGTGCCAGCAGTTACTCGGGTTCGAGGGGGGTCACAGATACGCAGTATTTT
clone size: .; V gene: TRBV20-1; J gene: TRBJ1-1; CDR3 length: 14; D gene: .; CDR3 protein: CSAMNFRGDTEAFF; CDR3 DNA: TGCAGTGCCATGAACTTCCGCGGAGACACTGAAGCTTTCTTT
clone size: .; V gene: TRBV9; J gene: TRBJ2-1; CDR3 length: 16; D gene: TRBD1; CDR3 protein: CASSGSGTGRFLEQFF; CDR3 DNA: TGTGCCAGCAGCGGGTCCGGGACAGGGAGGTTTTTGGAGCAGTTCTTC
clone size: .; V gene: TRBV20-1; J gene: TRBJ2-5; CDR3 length: 14; D gene: .; CDR3 protein: CSAMRRTPPETQYF; CDR3 DNA: TGCAGTGCTATGAGGCGGACACCACCGGAGACCCAGTACTTC
clone size: .; V gene: TRBV5-1; J gene: TRBJ2-3; CDR3 length: 13; D gene: TRBD2; CDR3 protein: CASRTGGGDTQYF; CDR3 DNA: TGCGCCAGCAGAACGGGCGGGGGAGATACGCAGTATTTT
clone size: few; V gene: TRBV12-3/TRBV12-4; J gene: TRBJ1-2; CDR3 length: 15; D gene: TRBD1; CDR3 protein: CASITGTGANYGYTF; CDR3 DNA: TGTGCCAGCATTACCGGGACAGGGGCGAACTATGGCTACACCTTC
clone size: many; V gene: TRBV7-9; J gene: TRBJ1-3; CDR3 length: 13; D gene: .; CDR3 protein: CASSFEVGNTIYF; CDR3 DNA: TGTGCCAGCAGCTTCGAGGTCGGAAACACCATATATTTT
clone size: few; V gene: TRBV19; J gene: TRBJ2-6; CDR3 length: 14; D gene: .; CDR3 protein: CASSIRAGANVLTF; CDR3 DNA: TGTGCCAGTAGTATCCGCGCTGGGGCCAACGTCCTGACTTTC
clone size: few; V gene: TRBV6-2/TRBV6-3; J gene: TRBJ2-2; CDR3 length: 15; D gene: .; CDR3 protein: CASSYSGTYTGELFF; CDR3 DNA: TGTGCCAGCAGTTACTCGGGAACCTACACCGGGGAGCTGTTTTTT
clone size: many; V gene: TRBV11-2; J gene: TRBJ2-3; CDR3 length: 13; D gene: .; CDR3 protein: CASSWGLGDTQYF; CDR3 DNA: TGTGCCAGCAGCTGGGGGCTTGGAGATACGCAGTATTTT
clone size: .; V gene: TRBV28; J gene: TRBJ1-5; CDR3 length: 14; D gene: .; CDR3 protein: CASSWGVGKGPQHF; CDR3 DNA: TGTGCCAGCAGTTGGGGGGTGGGTAAGGGGCCCCAGCATTTT
clone size: .; V gene: TRBV7-6; J gene: TRBJ2-7; CDR3 length: 14; D gene: .; CDR3 protein: CASSLLPNSYEQYF; CDR3 DNA: TGTGCCAGCAGCTTACTCCCTAACTCCTACGAGCAGTACTTC
clone size: .; V gene: TRBV7-9; J gene: TRBJ2-4; CDR3 length: 14; D gene: .; CDR3 protein: CASSLTQVQNIQYF; CDR3 DNA: TGTGCCAGCAGCTTAACCCAAGTCCAAAACATTCAGTACTTC
clone size: few; V gene: TRBV5-1; J gene: TRBJ2-5; CDR3 length: 14; D gene: .; CDR3 protein: CASSFGGGGETQYF; CDR3 DNA: TGCGCCAGCAGCTTCGGGGGCGGCGGAGAGACCCAGTACTTC
clone size: few; V gene: TRBV6-5; J gene: TRBJ2-1; CDR3 length: 13; D gene: .; CDR3 protein: CATVRIGGNEQFF; CDR3 DNA: TGTGCCACCGTGAGGATAGGGGGAAATGAGCAGTTCTTC
clone size: .; V gene: TRBV12-3/TRBV12-4; J gene: TRBJ2-3; CDR3 length: 15; D gene: .; CDR3 protein: CASSSGPTSTDTQYF; CDR3 DNA: TGTGCCAGCAGCTCCGGGCCTACTAGCACAGATACGCAGTATTTT